The present T cell receptor beta chain was sequenced within a study of blood T cells in healthy people across ages. Sample donors were healthy Caucasian individuals that came from Russia, aged roughly 6 to 100. This clonotype was seen ten or more times. Its antigen remains unknown. CDR1 is SGHVS, CDR2 FQNEAQ, per germline. V lost 0 bases, J lost 6 bases, and 9 bases lay in between. This CDR3 is built from 13 residues. PCR was performed a second time for about 7 to 12 cycles using a sample-barcoded 5' primer and a J-beta primer mix. TCRdb reprocessed the 5' RACE reads with MiXCR, giving one entry per CDR3 protein. The table lists around 650,000 distinct CDR3 sequences, 32% of them singletons, with 15% in the top ten. Study results and limitations: Unsorted PBMC input precluded a conclusive naive versus antigen-experienced comparison. The study found more naive CD4+ cells and higher diversity in long-lived than aged donors.

The source of this sequence is a woman older than 75 in good health. The J gene is TRBJ2-7, the V gene TRBV7-8; maybe TRBD1 (5 bases). The material sequenced was blood. CDR3 DNA sequence: TGTGCCAGCAGCTTAGCCCGCCAGGGCGAGCAGTACTTC. This translates into CASSLARQGEQYF.